Following are 11 T cell receptor beta chains from one sample sequenced in a study of blood T cell repertoires in COVID-19 (dated by TCRdb to about 2020). The library was generated by the immunoSEQ multiplex PCR assay. TCRdb limited this immuneACCESS table to in-frame rearrangements with V and J called. A share of clones is missing; checked studies link under half to unresolved V genes, and the rest is unexplained. Within this sample are approximately 170,000 clones, with approximately 90% of them counted one time only. Around 1.9% of the sample goes to the ten largest clones. The specimen was peripheral blood. Receptors originate from a man aged 50-59 years who had recovered from COVID-19.

The chain carries TRBV27 and TRBJ2-7, with 9 bases fitting TRBD2. From germline, CDR1 is MNHEY and CDR2 SMNVEV (reference sequence). CDR3 size: 16 residues. Trimming removed 0 bases from V and 1 base from J; junction bases left unmatched: 4. The DNA for the CDR3 is TGTGCCAGCAGTTTATCCTTGAGCGGGGGGTCCTACGAGCAGTACTTC. Its translation is CASSLSLSGGSYEQYF.

V and J are TRBV24-1 and TRBJ1-2, with D unresolved. Trimming removed 7 bases at V and 2 bases at J, with 10 bases between. In germline, CDR1 is KGHDR, CDR2 SFDVKD. This CDR3 contains 13 residues. The CDR3 sequence: CATRDGGNYGYTF. The CDR3 DNA is TGTGCCACCAGGGACGGAGGGAACTATGGCTACACCTTC.

The genes are TRBV27 and TRBJ1-2, with TRBD1 matching over 8 bases. The germline gives CDR1 MNHEY, CDR2 SMNVEV (reference sequence). With 5 bases clipped from V and 4 bases from J, the junction kept 9 bases outside the gene matches. This CDR3 contains 15 residues. CDR3 residues: CASSPGDRIVYGYTF. For the CDR3, the DNA is TGTGCCAGCAGTCCGGGGGACAGGATCGTCTATGGCTACACCTTC.

The gene calls are TRBV6-4 and TRBJ1-2; 11 nucleotides line up with TRBD1. The junction had 11 bases not matched to a gene; V was cut back by 6 bases and J by 2 bases. Germline V gene sequence: CDR1 MRHNA, CDR2 SNTAGT. The CDR3 extends over 17 amino acids. The CDR3 DNA is TGTGCCAGCAGGAATACGGGGACAGGGGGTCTGAACTATGGCTACACCTTC. The encoded protein is CASRNTGTGGLNYGYTF.

The V call is TRBV6-5, the J call TRBJ2-5; TRBD1 agrees at 7 bases. This CDR3 comprises 14 residues. Trimming took 6 bases from V and 9 from J; bases not matched to a gene: 13. Looked up from germline, CDR1 is MNHEY and CDR2 is SVGAGI. The CDR3 region is CASSSGTAKESQYF. In DNA, the CDR3 is TGTGCCAGCAGCTCCGGGACAGCCAAAGAATCCCAGTACTTC.

The chain has TRBV15 and TRBJ1-6, with D maybe TRBD1 (5 bases). The CDR3 has 16 amino acids. Trimming shortened V by 4 bases and J by 9 bases, and 19 bases separated the two germline ends. The germline V gene has CDR1 LNHNV and CDR2 YYDKDF (reference sequence). The chain's CDR3 is CATSTSGARQGSPLHF. As DNA, the CDR3 is TGTGCCACCAGCACCAGCGGGGCGCGGCAAGGTTCACCCCTCCACTTT.

The chain joins TRBV4-2 to TRBJ2-4; the match to TRBD2 covers 11 bases. This CDR3 is 20 amino acids long. V trimming: 0 bases; J trimming: 2 bases; junction bases outside the gene matches: 12. Germline CDR1 is LGHNA and CDR2 is YNFKEQ. The chain's CDR3 is CASSQEKLAGAGDTKNIQYF. CDR3 sequence (DNA): TGTGCCAGCAGCCAAGAGAAACTAGCGGGGGCCGGGGATACCAAAAACATTCAGTACTTC.

The genes are TRBV5-8 and TRBJ2-1; 8 bases fit TRBD2. Trimming at V came to 6 bases and at J to 6 bases, leaving 11 bases not matched to a gene. This CDR3 spans 15 amino acids. CDR1 is SGHTS and CDR2 is YDEGEE in the germline V gene. In DNA, the CDR3 is TGTGCCAGCATTATTTGGCCAGCGGGAGTCAATGAGCAGTTCTTC. Its protein is CASIIWPAGVNEQFF.

This clone has just a few counts. This rearrangement joins TRBV6-5 to TRBJ2-2, with TRBD1 matching over 7 bases. Germline V gene sequence: CDR1 MNHEY, CDR2 SVGAGI. J lost 0 bases, V lost 10 bases, and 5 bases had no gene match. The length of the CDR3 is 14 residues. CDR3 in DNA: TGTGCCACTCCCGGGACAGCGAACACCGGGGAGCTGTTTTTT. Its translation is CATPGTANTGELFF.

V and J are TRBV5-1 and TRBJ2-3; tentative D call: TRBD2 (7 bases). Germline CDR1 is SGHRS and CDR2 is YFSETQ. Trimming left V 5 bases short and J 0 bases short, with 10 bases between. The CDR3 contains 14 residues. The CDR3 sequence is CASREGGSTDTQYF. The CDR3 DNA reads as TGCGCCAGCAGGGAGGGGGGGAGCACAGATACGCAGTATTTT. Together with reference TRBV5-1 and TRBJ2-3, the CDR3 gives the full variable domain: KAGVTQTPRYLIKTRGQQVTLSCSPISGHRSVSWYQQTPGQGLQFLFEYFSETQRNKGNFPGRFSGRQFSNSRSEMNVSTLELGDSALYLCASREGGSTDTQYFGPGTRLTVL.

The rearrangement joins TRBV29-1 to TRBJ1-1; weak D call: TRBD1 (6 bases). Looked up from germline, CDR1 is SQVTM and CDR2 is ANQGSEA. The germline V and J ends were trimmed by 3 bases and 4 bases, with 12 bases remaining between them. This CDR3 region has 13 residues. The CDR3 spells CSVDEGGGTEAFF. The CDR3 nucleotides read TGCAGCGTTGACGAGGGAGGGGGCACTGAAGCTTTCTTT.